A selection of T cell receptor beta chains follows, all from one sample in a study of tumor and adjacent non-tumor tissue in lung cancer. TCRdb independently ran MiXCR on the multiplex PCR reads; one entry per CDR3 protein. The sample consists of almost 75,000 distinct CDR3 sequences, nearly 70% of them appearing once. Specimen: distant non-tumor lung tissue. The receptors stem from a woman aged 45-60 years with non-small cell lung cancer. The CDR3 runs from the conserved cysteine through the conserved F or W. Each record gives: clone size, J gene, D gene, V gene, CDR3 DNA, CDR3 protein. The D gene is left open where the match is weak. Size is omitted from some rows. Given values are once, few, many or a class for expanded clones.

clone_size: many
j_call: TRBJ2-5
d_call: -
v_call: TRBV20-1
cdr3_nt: TGCAGTGCTAGTTATAATTCGGAGACCCAGTACTTC
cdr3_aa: CSASYNSETQYF

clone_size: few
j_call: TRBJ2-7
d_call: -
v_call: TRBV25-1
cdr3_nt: TGTGCCAGCAGTGGAACCCAGCAGTACTTC
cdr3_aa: CASSGTQQYF

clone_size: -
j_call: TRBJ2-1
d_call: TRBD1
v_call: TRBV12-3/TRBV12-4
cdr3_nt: TGTGCCAGCAACCGGTCCCCCACAGGGGGCGAGACCTACAATGAGCAGTTCTTC
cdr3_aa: CASNRSPTGGETYNEQFF

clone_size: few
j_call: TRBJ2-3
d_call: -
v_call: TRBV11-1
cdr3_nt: TGTGCCTGCAGCATAGCCACAGGGCCTGATACGCAGTATTTT
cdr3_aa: CACSIATGPDTQYF

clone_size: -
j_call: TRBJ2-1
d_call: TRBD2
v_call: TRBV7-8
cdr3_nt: TGTGCCAGCAGCTTAGATCTAGCGGGAGAGGGTTATAATGAGCAGTTCTTC
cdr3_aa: CASSLDLAGEGYNEQFF

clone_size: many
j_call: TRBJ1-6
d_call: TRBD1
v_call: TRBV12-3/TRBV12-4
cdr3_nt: TGTGCCAGCAGCTGGGGGACAGGGAATTCACCCCTCCACTTT
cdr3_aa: CASSWGTGNSPLHF

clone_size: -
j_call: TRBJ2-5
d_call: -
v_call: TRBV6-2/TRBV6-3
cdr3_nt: TGTGCCAGCACCTCCTCCATGGTGGAGACCCAGTACTTC
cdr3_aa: CASTSSMVETQYF

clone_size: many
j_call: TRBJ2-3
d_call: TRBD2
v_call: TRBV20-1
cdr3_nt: TGCAGTGCTAGAGAGGCTAGCGGGATTGATACGCAGTATTTT
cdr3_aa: CSAREASGIDTQYF

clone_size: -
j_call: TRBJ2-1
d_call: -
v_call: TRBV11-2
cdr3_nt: TGTGCCAGCAACTTATTGCTAGATGGGAATGAGCAGTTCTTC
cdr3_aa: CASNLLLDGNEQFF

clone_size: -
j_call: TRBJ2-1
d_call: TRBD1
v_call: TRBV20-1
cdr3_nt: TGCAGTGCTAGATCAGTAGGGACAGGAGACTACAATGAACAGTTCTTC
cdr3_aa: CSARSVGTGDYNEQFF

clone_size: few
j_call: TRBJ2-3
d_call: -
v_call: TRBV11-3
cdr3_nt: TGTGTCAGCAGCGACACGGGCACAGATACGCAGTATTTT
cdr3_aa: CVSSDTGTDTQYF

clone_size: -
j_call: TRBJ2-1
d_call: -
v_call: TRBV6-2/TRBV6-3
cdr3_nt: TGTGCCAGGAGCCCGGACCGGAGCGGGCGGTTGAATGGGCAGTTCTTC
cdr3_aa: CARSPDRSGRLNGQFF

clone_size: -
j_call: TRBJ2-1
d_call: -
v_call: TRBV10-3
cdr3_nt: TGTGCTATCAGTGAGATCGAGGACAGCCCGTTCTTC
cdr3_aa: CAISEIEDSPFF

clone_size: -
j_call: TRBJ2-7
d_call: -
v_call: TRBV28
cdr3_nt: TGTGCCAACAGTATAACGGGACTGACGTCCTACGAGCAGTACTTC
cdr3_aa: CANSITGLTSYEQYF

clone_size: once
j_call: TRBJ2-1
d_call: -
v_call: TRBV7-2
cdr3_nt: TGTGCCAGCAGCTTACATTGGAACTACAATGAGCAGTTCTTC
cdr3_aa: CASSLHWNYNEQFF